This T cell receptor beta chain was profiled in a study of PD-1 blockade in classical Hodgkin lymphoma. Across the whole study: Intravenous delivery of nivolumab at 3 mg/kg to patients occurred every 2 weeks.

Between the trimmed V and J ends, which lost 0 bases and 6 bases, there was a span of 10 bases. CDR3 length: 13 residues. Per the germline V gene, CDR1 is SGDLS and CDR2 is YYNGEE. Brentuximab vedotin exposure varied, and every patient relapsed after autologous stem cell transplantation. Study-wide results and limits: Compared with healthy donors, newly diagnosed patients reportedly showed lower baseline TCR diversity.

A word on this clone: The antigen remains undetermined.

Produced via immunoSEQ multiplex PCR; TCRdb's table is partial and in-frame only. The sample records 130,000 to 150,000 clones, about four fifths being singletons. The receptor's source is a human donor with classical Hodgkin lymphoma. Sequences were derived from peripheral blood mononuclear cells (PBMCs), sampled before the second cycle of nivolumab. The chain uses TRBV9 and TRBJ2-7, with a possible D match to TRBD2 (5 bases). CDR3 bases: TGTGCCAGCAGCGTAGGCCCCGGAGGCGAGCAGTACTTC. Translating it yields CASSVGPGGEQYF.